This is a list of T cell receptor beta chains from one sample in a study of blood T cell repertoires in COVID-19. Repertoires were generated with immunoSEQ multiplex PCR, while TCRdb's copy carries only in-frame clones and drops some. The repertoire holds about 150,000 clones, with 80% as singletons. The sample comprised peripheral blood. All receptors derive from a man aged 60 to 69 with acute or convalescent COVID-19. Each CDR3 is given with its conserved first and last residue. Fields, in order: clone size, J gene, V gene, D gene, CDR3 protein, CDR3 DNA. D genes are given only for firm matches. Clone size is not always given. Where it is, it says once, few, many or a class for expanded clones.

abundance: NA
j_gene: TRBJ2-5
v_gene: TRBV7-9
d_gene: NA
CDR3aa: CASSPTGRQETQYF
CDR3nt: TGTGCCAGCAGCCCCACCGGCAGGCAAGAGACCCAGTACTTC

abundance: NA
j_gene: TRBJ1-5
v_gene: TRBV5-1
d_gene: TRBD1
CDR3aa: CASSEGQTDQPQHF
CDR3nt: TGCGCCAGCAGCGAGGGACAGACCGATCAGCCCCAGCATTTT

abundance: NA
j_gene: TRBJ2-1
v_gene: TRBV5-4
d_gene: TRBD2
CDR3aa: CASSLADTSGYNEQFF
CDR3nt: TGTGCCAGCAGCTTGGCCGATACTAGCGGTTACAATGAGCAGTTCTTC

abundance: NA
j_gene: TRBJ1-2
v_gene: TRBV6-5
d_gene: NA
CDR3aa: CASSRDRLYGYTF
CDR3nt: TGTGCCAGCAGCCGAGACAGGCTCTATGGCTACACCTTC

abundance: NA
j_gene: TRBJ1-5
v_gene: TRBV5-5
d_gene: NA
CDR3aa: CASSLLADSNQPQHF
CDR3nt: TGTGCCAGCAGCTTGCTAGCGGATAGCAATCAGCCCCAGCATTTT

abundance: NA
j_gene: TRBJ1-5
v_gene: TRBV2
d_gene: TRBD1
CDR3aa: CASSGGDRVRQPQHF
CDR3nt: TGTGCCAGCAGTGGGGGGGACAGGGTGCGTCAGCCCCAGCATTTT

abundance: NA
j_gene: TRBJ2-2
v_gene: TRBV30
d_gene: TRBD1
CDR3aa: CAWSPKGGTGRTGELFF
CDR3nt: TGTGCCTGGAGCCCCAAGGGCGGGACAGGGAGAACCGGGGAGCTGTTTTTT

abundance: NA
j_gene: TRBJ2-3
v_gene: TRBV7-9
d_gene: TRBD1
CDR3aa: CASSWDRDRGTDTQYF
CDR3nt: TGTGCCAGCAGCTGGGACCGGGACAGGGGGACAGATACGCAGTATTTT

abundance: NA
j_gene: TRBJ1-2
v_gene: TRBV3-1/TRBV3-2
d_gene: NA
CDR3aa: CASSLRTANYGYTF
CDR3nt: TGTGCCAGCAGCCTTCGGACAGCCAACTATGGCTACACCTTC

abundance: NA
j_gene: TRBJ2-2
v_gene: TRBV27
d_gene: NA
CDR3aa: CASSDALDRNTGELFF
CDR3nt: TGTGCCAGCAGTGACGCCCTGGACAGAAACACCGGGGAGCTGTTTTTT

abundance: NA
j_gene: TRBJ2-5
v_gene: TRBV7-2
d_gene: NA
CDR3aa: CASKEGLVQETQYF
CDR3nt: TGTGCCAGCAAGGAGGGACTTGTCCAAGAGACCCAGTACTTC

abundance: NA
j_gene: TRBJ2-3
v_gene: TRBV5-4
d_gene: TRBD2
CDR3aa: CASSAGREDTQYF
CDR3nt: TGTGCCAGCAGCGCGGGGAGGGAGGATACGCAGTATTTT

abundance: NA
j_gene: TRBJ1-3
v_gene: TRBV7-9
d_gene: TRBD1
CDR3aa: CASSPTGQISGNTIYF
CDR3nt: TGTGCCAGCAGCCCGACGGGACAGATCTCTGGAAACACCATATATTTT

abundance: once
j_gene: TRBJ1-1
v_gene: TRBV9
d_gene: TRBD1
CDR3aa: CASSTGQAEAFF
CDR3nt: TGTGCCAGCAGCACCGGACAGGCTGAAGCTTTCTTT

abundance: few
j_gene: TRBJ2-3
v_gene: TRBV7-2
d_gene: NA
CDR3aa: CASRRLVVPTDTQYF
CDR3nt: TGTGCCAGCCGACGACTAGTGGTCCCCACAGATACGCAGTATTTT

abundance: NA
j_gene: TRBJ1-5
v_gene: TRBV18
d_gene: NA
CDR3aa: CASSPGLVDQPQHF
CDR3nt: TGTGCCAGCTCACCCGGACTGGTAGATCAGCCCCAGCATTTT

abundance: NA
j_gene: TRBJ2-2
v_gene: TRBV2
d_gene: NA
CDR3aa: CASSAQGTKNTGELFF
CDR3nt: TGTGCCAGCAGTGCCCAGGGGACCAAGAACACCGGGGAGCTGTTTTTT

abundance: NA
j_gene: TRBJ2-1
v_gene: TRBV18
d_gene: TRBD2
CDR3aa: CASSPPAGTSAFEQFF
CDR3nt: TGTGCCAGCTCACCGCCGGCCGGGACTAGCGCATTTGAGCAGTTCTTC

abundance: NA
j_gene: TRBJ2-3
v_gene: TRBV27
d_gene: TRBD1
CDR3aa: CASRGQLYTDTQYF
CDR3nt: TGTGCCAGCAGGGGACAGCTTTACACAGATACGCAGTATTTT

abundance: NA
j_gene: TRBJ2-7
v_gene: TRBV3-1/TRBV3-2
d_gene: TRBD1
CDR3aa: CASSPLRTRQGASYEQYF
CDR3nt: TGTGCCAGCAGCCCCCTAAGGACCAGACAGGGGGCCTCCTACGAGCAGTACTTC

abundance: few
j_gene: TRBJ1-1
v_gene: TRBV6-5
d_gene: NA
CDR3aa: CASSYSRAVTNTEAFF
CDR3nt: TGTGCCAGCAGTTACTCGAGGGCAGTTACGAACACTGAAGCTTTCTTT

abundance: NA
j_gene: TRBJ1-6
v_gene: TRBV5-1
d_gene: TRBD1
CDR3aa: CASSLTGSGSPLHF
CDR3nt: TGCGCCAGCAGCCTGACAGGGTCGGGTTCACCCCTCCACTTT

abundance: NA
j_gene: TRBJ2-1
v_gene: TRBV6-2/TRBV6-3
d_gene: TRBD2
CDR3aa: CASSYTAGFLRNEQFF
CDR3nt: TGTGCCAGCAGTTATACAGCGGGGTTCTTACGGAATGAGCAGTTCTTC

abundance: NA
j_gene: TRBJ2-4
v_gene: TRBV28
d_gene: NA
CDR3aa: CASSAGENTKNIQYF
CDR3nt: TGTGCCAGCAGTGCAGGGGAAAACACCAAAAACATTCAGTACTTC

abundance: NA
j_gene: TRBJ1-1
v_gene: TRBV9
d_gene: NA
CDR3aa: CASSVATENTEAFF
CDR3nt: TGTGCCAGCAGCGTAGCTACTGAGAACACTGAAGCTTTCTTT

abundance: NA
j_gene: TRBJ2-5
v_gene: TRBV9
d_gene: TRBD2
CDR3aa: CASSVGLAGDIKTQYF
CDR3nt: TGTGCCAGCAGCGTTGGACTAGCGGGGGATATAAAGACCCAGTACTTC

abundance: NA
j_gene: TRBJ1-2
v_gene: TRBV19
d_gene: NA
CDR3aa: CASSPRFLGGGYTF
CDR3nt: TGTGCCAGTAGTCCCCGTTTCCTCGGAGGTGGCTACACCTTC

abundance: NA
j_gene: TRBJ2-7
v_gene: TRBV11-2
d_gene: TRBD2
CDR3aa: CASSPSRGGAHEQYF
CDR3nt: TGTGCCAGCAGTCCCTCCCGGGGGGGGGCGCACGAGCAGTACTTC

abundance: NA
j_gene: TRBJ2-1
v_gene: TRBV19
d_gene: NA
CDR3aa: CASSTQVAGANEQFF
CDR3nt: TGTGCCAGTAGTACCCAGGTGGCGGGCGCCAATGAGCAGTTCTTC

abundance: NA
j_gene: TRBJ1-3
v_gene: TRBV28
d_gene: NA
CDR3aa: CASSLGAGGRNTIYF
CDR3nt: TGTGCCAGCAGTTTGGGGGCAGGTGGAAGAAACACCATATATTTT

abundance: few
j_gene: TRBJ2-3
v_gene: TRBV5-4
d_gene: NA
CDR3aa: CASSLSAGDTQYF
CDR3nt: TGTGCCAGCAGCTTGTCGGCGGGAGATACGCAGTATTTT

abundance: NA
j_gene: TRBJ1-5
v_gene: TRBV6-5
d_gene: NA
CDR3aa: CASSYNREGNQPQHF
CDR3nt: TGTGCCAGCAGTTATAACAGGGAGGGAAATCAGCCCCAGCATTTT

abundance: once
j_gene: TRBJ1-4
v_gene: TRBV4-1
d_gene: NA
CDR3aa: CASSQDGPATNEKLFF
CDR3nt: TGCGCCAGCAGCCAAGATGGCCCCGCAACTAATGAAAAACTGTTTTTT

abundance: NA
j_gene: TRBJ2-5
v_gene: TRBV6-2/TRBV6-3
d_gene: TRBD1
CDR3aa: CASSGTEEETQYF
CDR3nt: TGTGCCAGCAGCGGGACAGAGGAAGAGACCCAGTACTTC

abundance: NA
j_gene: TRBJ1-1
v_gene: TRBV5-1
d_gene: TRBD1
CDR3aa: CASSAGQGLETNTEAFF
CDR3nt: TGCGCCAGCAGCGCGGGACAGGGTTTGGAAACGAACACTGAAGCTTTCTTT

abundance: NA
j_gene: TRBJ2-7
v_gene: TRBV6-5
d_gene: TRBD1
CDR3aa: CASNPGQGKYEQYF
CDR3nt: TGTGCCTCCAATCCGGGACAGGGGAAATACGAGCAGTACTTC

abundance: NA
j_gene: TRBJ2-3
v_gene: TRBV5-6
d_gene: NA
CDR3aa: CASSRGNSDTQYF
CDR3nt: TGTGCCAGCAGCAGGGGGAATTCAGATACGCAGTATTTT

abundance: NA
j_gene: TRBJ2-3
v_gene: TRBV2
d_gene: TRBD2
CDR3aa: CASSSGSGGGWDTQYF
CDR3nt: TGTGCCAGCAGTAGCGGGAGCGGGGGGGGATGGGATACGCAGTATTTT

abundance: NA
j_gene: TRBJ1-2
v_gene: TRBV7-9
d_gene: NA
CDR3aa: CASSSEDYGYTF
CDR3nt: TGTGCCAGCAGCTCGGAGGACTATGGCTACACCTTC

abundance: NA
j_gene: TRBJ1-2
v_gene: TRBV2
d_gene: NA
CDR3aa: CASKGDSYGYTF
CDR3nt: TGTGCCAGCAAAGGGGATTCCTATGGCTACACCTTC

abundance: NA
j_gene: TRBJ2-3
v_gene: TRBV11-3
d_gene: TRBD2
CDR3aa: CASSSGSGGGTDTQYF
CDR3nt: TGTGCCAGCAGCTCGGGTAGCGGGGGGGGCACAGATACGCAGTATTTT

abundance: NA
j_gene: TRBJ2-5
v_gene: TRBV15
d_gene: NA
CDR3aa: CATSREPAGMETQYF
CDR3nt: TGTGCCACCAGCAGAGAACCGGCGGGCATGGAGACCCAGTACTTC

abundance: NA
j_gene: TRBJ1-2
v_gene: TRBV28
d_gene: NA
CDR3aa: CASSAGQMSYGYTF
CDR3nt: TGTGCCAGCAGTGCCGGACAGATGAGCTATGGCTACACCTTC

abundance: NA
j_gene: TRBJ2-3
v_gene: TRBV4-2
d_gene: TRBD1
CDR3aa: CASSQKAGGASTDTQYF
CDR3nt: TGTGCCAGCAGCCAAAAAGCAGGGGGTGCTAGCACAGATACGCAGTATTTT

abundance: few
j_gene: TRBJ1-2
v_gene: TRBV27
d_gene: NA
CDR3aa: CASSSQGRAGAYGYTF
CDR3nt: TGTGCCAGCAGTTCTCAAGGACGAGCGGGGGCCTATGGCTACACCTTC

abundance: NA
j_gene: TRBJ1-2
v_gene: TRBV9
d_gene: NA
CDR3aa: CASSVDRVNYGYTF
CDR3nt: TGTGCCAGCAGCGTAGACAGGGTTAACTATGGCTACACCTTC

abundance: NA
j_gene: TRBJ1-1
v_gene: TRBV6-5
d_gene: NA
CDR3aa: CASSLGDLGTEAFF
CDR3nt: TGTGCCAGCAGCCTCGGGGACTTGGGCACTGAAGCTTTCTTT

abundance: NA
j_gene: TRBJ2-2
v_gene: TRBV9
d_gene: NA
CDR3aa: CASSATTGLTGELFF
CDR3nt: TGTGCCAGCAGCGCGACGACAGGTCTAACCGGGGAGCTGTTTTTT

abundance: NA
j_gene: TRBJ1-1
v_gene: TRBV6-5
d_gene: TRBD1
CDR3aa: CASSQPGQVNTEAFF
CDR3nt: TGTGCCAGCAGCCAACCGGGACAGGTCAACACTGAAGCTTTCTTT

abundance: NA
j_gene: TRBJ1-1
v_gene: TRBV2
d_gene: NA
CDR3aa: CATRGDYDTEAFF
CDR3nt: TGTGCCACCCGGGGGGATTATGACACTGAAGCTTTCTTT

abundance: NA
j_gene: TRBJ2-5
v_gene: TRBV6-5
d_gene: NA
CDR3aa: CASDGGAFGVETQYF
CDR3nt: TGTGCCAGCGATGGGGGGGCTTTTGGGGTAGAGACCCAGTACTTC

abundance: NA
j_gene: TRBJ2-1
v_gene: TRBV19
d_gene: TRBD2
CDR3aa: CASSIEGTSGEQFF
CDR3nt: TGTGCCAGTAGTATAGAGGGGACTAGTGGTGAGCAGTTCTTC

abundance: NA
j_gene: TRBJ1-5
v_gene: TRBV25-1
d_gene: NA
CDR3aa: CASSENRDGQPQHF
CDR3nt: TGTGCCAGCAGTGAGAACAGGGATGGGCAGCCCCAGCATTTT

abundance: NA
j_gene: TRBJ2-3
v_gene: TRBV5-6
d_gene: NA
CDR3aa: CASSLAGAGTDTQYF
CDR3nt: TGTGCCAGCAGCTTGGCCGGGGCGGGGACAGATACGCAGTATTTT

abundance: NA
j_gene: TRBJ1-2
v_gene: TRBV19
d_gene: NA
CDR3aa: CASRPPGLGEGYTF
CDR3nt: TGTGCCAGTAGACCTCCGGGACTGGGGGAAGGCTACACCTTC

abundance: NA
j_gene: TRBJ1-5
v_gene: TRBV5-5
d_gene: NA
CDR3aa: CASSLGSRVGNQPQHF
CDR3nt: TGTGCCAGCAGCCTGGGGAGCAGGGTAGGCAATCAGCCCCAGCATTTT

abundance: NA
j_gene: TRBJ2-7
v_gene: TRBV6-2/TRBV6-3
d_gene: NA
CDR3aa: CASSYEPGVRDSYEQYF
CDR3nt: TGTGCCAGCAGTTACGAACCTGGGGTTCGGGATTCCTACGAGCAGTACTTC

abundance: NA
j_gene: TRBJ2-5
v_gene: TRBV24-1
d_gene: NA
CDR3aa: CATSDVAGETQYF
CDR3nt: TGTGCCACCAGTGATGTGGCCGGGGAGACCCAGTACTTC

abundance: NA
j_gene: TRBJ1-1
v_gene: TRBV7-8
d_gene: NA
CDR3aa: CASSTDRNTEAFF
CDR3nt: TGTGCCAGCAGCACGGACAGGAACACTGAAGCTTTCTTT

abundance: NA
j_gene: TRBJ2-4
v_gene: TRBV15
d_gene: NA
CDR3aa: CATSIDPRGGAYF
CDR3nt: TGTGCCACCAGCATCGACCCAAGGGGGGGCGCGTACTTC